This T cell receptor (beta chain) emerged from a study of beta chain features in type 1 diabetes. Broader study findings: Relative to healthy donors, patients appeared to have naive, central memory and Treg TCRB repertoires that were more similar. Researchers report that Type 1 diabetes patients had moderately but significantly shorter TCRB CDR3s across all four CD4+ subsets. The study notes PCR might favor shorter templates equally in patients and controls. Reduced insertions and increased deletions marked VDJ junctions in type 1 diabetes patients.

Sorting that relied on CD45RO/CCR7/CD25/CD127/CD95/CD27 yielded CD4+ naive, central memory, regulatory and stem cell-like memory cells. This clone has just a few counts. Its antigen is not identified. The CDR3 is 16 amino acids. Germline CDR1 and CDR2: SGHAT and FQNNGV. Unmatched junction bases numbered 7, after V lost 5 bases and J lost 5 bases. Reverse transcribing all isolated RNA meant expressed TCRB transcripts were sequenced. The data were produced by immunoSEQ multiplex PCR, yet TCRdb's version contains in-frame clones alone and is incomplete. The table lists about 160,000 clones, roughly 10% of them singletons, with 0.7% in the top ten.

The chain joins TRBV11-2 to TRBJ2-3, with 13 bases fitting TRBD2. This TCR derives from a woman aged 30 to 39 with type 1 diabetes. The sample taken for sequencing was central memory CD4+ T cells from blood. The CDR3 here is CASSAGLAGEVDTQYF. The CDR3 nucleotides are TGTGCCAGCAGCGCCGGACTAGCGGGAGAAGTAGATACGCAGTATTTT.